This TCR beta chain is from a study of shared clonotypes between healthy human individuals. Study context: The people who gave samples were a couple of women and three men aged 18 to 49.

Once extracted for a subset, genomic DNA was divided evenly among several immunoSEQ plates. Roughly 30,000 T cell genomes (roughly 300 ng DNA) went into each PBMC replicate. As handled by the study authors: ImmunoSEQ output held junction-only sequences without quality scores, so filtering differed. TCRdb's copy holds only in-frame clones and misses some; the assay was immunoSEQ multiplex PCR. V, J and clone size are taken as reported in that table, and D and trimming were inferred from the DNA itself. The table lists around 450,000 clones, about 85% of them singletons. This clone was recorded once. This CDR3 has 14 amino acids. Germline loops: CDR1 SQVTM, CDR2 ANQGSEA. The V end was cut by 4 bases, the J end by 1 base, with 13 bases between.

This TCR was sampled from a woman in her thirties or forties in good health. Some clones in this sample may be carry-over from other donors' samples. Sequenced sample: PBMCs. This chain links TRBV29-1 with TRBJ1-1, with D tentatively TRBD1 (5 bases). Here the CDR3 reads CSVVQNTGNTEAFF. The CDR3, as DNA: TGCAGCGTTGTCCAGAATACAGGGAACACTGAAGCTTTCTTT.